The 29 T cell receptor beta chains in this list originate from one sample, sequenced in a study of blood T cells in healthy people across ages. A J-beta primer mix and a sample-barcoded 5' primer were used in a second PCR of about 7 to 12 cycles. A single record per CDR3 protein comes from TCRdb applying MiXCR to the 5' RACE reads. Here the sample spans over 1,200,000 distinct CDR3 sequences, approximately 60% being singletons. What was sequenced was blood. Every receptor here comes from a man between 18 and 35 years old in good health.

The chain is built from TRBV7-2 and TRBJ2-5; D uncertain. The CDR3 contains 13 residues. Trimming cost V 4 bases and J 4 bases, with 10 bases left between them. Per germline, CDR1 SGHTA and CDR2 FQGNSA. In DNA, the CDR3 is TGTGCCAGCAGCTCCCCGTTTGGAGAGACCCAGTACTTC. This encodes CASSSPFGETQYF. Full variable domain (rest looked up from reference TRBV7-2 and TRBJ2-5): GAGVSQSPSNKVTEKGKDVELRCDPISGHTALYWYRQSLGQGLEFLIYFQGNSAPDKSGLPSDRFSAERTGGSVSTLTIQRTQQEDSAVYLCASSSPFGETQYFGPGTRLLVL.

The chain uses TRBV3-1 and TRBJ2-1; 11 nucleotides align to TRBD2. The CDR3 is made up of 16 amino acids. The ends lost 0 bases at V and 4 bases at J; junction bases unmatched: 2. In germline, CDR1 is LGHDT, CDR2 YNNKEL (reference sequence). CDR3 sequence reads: CASSQELAGDYNEQFF. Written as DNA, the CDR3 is TGTGCCAGCAGCCAAGAACTAGCGGGGGATTACAATGAGCAGTTCTTC.

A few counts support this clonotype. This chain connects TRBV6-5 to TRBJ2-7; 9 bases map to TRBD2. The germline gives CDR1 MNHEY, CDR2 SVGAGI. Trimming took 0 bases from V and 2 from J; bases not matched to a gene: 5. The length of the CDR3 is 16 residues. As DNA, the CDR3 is TGTGCCAGCAGTTACTCGACGCGGGGGGGAACCTACGAGCAGTACTTC. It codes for CASSYSTRGGTYEQYF.

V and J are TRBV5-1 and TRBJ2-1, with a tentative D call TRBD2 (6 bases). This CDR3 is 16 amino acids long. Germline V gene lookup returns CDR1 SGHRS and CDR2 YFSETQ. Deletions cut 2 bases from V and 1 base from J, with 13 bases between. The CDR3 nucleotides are TGCGCCAGCAGCTTCCCCGTCGGGAGATCCTACAATGAGCAGTTCTTC. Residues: CASSFPVGRSYNEQFF.

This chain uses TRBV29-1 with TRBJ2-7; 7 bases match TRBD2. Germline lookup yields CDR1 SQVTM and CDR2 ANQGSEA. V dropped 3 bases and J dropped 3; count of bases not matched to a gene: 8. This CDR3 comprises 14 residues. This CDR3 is CSVDGGDRGYEQYF. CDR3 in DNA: TGCAGCGTTGATGGGGGGGATCGGGGCTACGAGCAGTACTTC.

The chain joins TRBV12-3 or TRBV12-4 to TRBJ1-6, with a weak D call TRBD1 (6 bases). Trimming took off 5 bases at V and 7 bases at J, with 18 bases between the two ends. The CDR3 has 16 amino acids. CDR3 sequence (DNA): TGTGCCAGCAGTACCCAAGGGGGGGCCCCAAATTCACCCCTCCACTTT. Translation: CASSTQGGAPNSPLHF.

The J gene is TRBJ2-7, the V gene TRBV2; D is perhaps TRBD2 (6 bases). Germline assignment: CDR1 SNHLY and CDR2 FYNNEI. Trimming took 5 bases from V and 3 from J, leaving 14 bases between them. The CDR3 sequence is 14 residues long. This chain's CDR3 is CASSTIVGGYEQYF. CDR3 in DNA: TGTGCCAGCAGTACCATTGTGGGGGGCTACGAGCAGTACTTC.

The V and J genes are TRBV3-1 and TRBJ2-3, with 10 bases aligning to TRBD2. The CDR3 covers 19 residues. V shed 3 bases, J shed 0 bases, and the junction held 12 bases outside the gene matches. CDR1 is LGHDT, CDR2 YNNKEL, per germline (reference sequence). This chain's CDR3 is CASSHVAGGLGASTDTQYF. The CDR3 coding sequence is TGTGCCAGCAGCCACGTAGCGGGGGGACTAGGGGCCAGCACAGATACGCAGTATTTT.

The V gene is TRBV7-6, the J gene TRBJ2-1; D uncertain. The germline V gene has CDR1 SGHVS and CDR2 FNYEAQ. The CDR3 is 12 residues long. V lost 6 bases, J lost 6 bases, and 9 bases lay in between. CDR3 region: CASSSSPNEQFF. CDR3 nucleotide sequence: TGTGCCAGCAGTTCTTCCCCCAATGAGCAGTTCTTC.

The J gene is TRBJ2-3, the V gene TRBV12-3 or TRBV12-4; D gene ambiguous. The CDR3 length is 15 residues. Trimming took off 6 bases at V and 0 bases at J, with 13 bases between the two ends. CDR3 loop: CASSSLLASTDTQYF. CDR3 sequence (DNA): TGTGCCAGCAGCTCCCTGTTGGCTAGCACAGATACGCAGTATTTT.

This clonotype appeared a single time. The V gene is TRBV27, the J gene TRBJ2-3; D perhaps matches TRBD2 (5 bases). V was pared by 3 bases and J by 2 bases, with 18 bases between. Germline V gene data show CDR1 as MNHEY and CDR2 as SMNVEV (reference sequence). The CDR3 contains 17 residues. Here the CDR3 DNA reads TGTGCCAGCAGTTTTATCTCGGATTCGGGGAACACAGATACGCAGTATTTT. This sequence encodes CASSFISDSGNTDTQYF.

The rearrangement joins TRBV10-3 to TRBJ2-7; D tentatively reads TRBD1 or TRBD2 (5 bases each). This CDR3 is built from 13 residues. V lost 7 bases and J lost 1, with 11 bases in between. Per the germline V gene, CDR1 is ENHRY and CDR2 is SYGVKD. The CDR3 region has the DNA TGTGCCATCATAGGGGACGGATCCTACGAGCAGTACTTC. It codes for CAIIGDGSYEQYF.

The CDR3 DNA follows: TGTGCCAGCAGTGAATTAGGAACCCAAGAGACCCAGTACTTC. Protein product: CASSELGTQETQYF. J is TRBJ2-4 and V is TRBV6-1; D call uncertain. The better agreement between TRBJ2-5 and the DNA end casts doubt on the J call. CDR1 is MNHNS, CDR2 SASEGT, per germline. CDR3 size: 14 residues.

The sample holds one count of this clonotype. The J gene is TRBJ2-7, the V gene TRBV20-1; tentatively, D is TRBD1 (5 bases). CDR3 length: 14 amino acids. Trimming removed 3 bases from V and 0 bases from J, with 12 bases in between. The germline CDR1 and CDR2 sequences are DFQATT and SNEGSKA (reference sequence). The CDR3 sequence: CSARGAGYSYEQYF. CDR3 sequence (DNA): TGCAGTGCTAGGGGTGCAGGGTACTCCTACGAGCAGTACTTC.

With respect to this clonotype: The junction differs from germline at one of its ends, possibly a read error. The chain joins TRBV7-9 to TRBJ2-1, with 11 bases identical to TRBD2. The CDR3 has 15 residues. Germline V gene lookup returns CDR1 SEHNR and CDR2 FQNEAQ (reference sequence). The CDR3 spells CAGRDLAGGNNEQFF. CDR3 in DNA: TGTGCCGGCAGGGACCTAGCGGGAGGTAATAATGAGCAGTTCTTC.

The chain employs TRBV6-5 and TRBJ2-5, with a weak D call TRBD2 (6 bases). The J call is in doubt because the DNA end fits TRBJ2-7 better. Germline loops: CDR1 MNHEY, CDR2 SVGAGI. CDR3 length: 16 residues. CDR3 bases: TGTGCCAGCAGTTACTTGGGGGGAGACGGGTTTTACGAGCAGTACTTC. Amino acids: CASSYLGGDGFYEQYF.

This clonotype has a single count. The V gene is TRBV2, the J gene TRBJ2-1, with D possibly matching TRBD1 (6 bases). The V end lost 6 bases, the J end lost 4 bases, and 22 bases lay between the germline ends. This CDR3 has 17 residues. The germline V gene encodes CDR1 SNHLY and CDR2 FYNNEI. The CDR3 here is CASRPQQFPTGYNEQFF. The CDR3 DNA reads TGTGCCAGCAGGCCCCAACAGTTTCCGACAGGTTACAATGAGCAGTTCTTC.

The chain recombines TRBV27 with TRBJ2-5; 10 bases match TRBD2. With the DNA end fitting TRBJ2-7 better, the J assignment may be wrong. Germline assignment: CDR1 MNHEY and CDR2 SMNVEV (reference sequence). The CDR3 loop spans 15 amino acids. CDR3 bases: TGTGCCAGCAGTTTCACTAGCGGGGTCCCTTCCGAGCAGTACTTC. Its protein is CASSFTSGVPSEQYF.

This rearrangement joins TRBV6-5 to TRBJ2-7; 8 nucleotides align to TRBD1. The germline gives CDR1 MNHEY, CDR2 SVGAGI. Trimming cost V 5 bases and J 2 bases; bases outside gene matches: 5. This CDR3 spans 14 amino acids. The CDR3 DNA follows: TGTGCCAGCAGTAACCCGGGACAGGCCTACGAGCAGTACTTC. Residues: CASSNPGQAYEQYF.

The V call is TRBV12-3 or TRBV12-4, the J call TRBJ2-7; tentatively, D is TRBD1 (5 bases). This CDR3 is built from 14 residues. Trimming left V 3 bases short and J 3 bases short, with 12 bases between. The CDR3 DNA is TGTGCCAGCAGTTTGCAGGGAATCAACTACGAGCAGTACTTC. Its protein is CASSLQGINYEQYF.

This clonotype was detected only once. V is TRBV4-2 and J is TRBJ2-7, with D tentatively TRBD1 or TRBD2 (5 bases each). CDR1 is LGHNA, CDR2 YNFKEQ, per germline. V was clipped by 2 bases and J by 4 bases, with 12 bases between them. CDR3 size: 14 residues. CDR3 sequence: CASSQRDREYEQYF. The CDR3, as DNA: TGTGCCAGCAGCCAACGGGACCGTGAGTACGAGCAGTACTTC.

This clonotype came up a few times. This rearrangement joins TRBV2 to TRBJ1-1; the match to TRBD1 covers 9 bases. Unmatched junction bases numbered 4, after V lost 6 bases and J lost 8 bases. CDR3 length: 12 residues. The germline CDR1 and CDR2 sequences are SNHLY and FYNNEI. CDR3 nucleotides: TGTGCCAGCAGAGAGGACAGGGGAGAAGCTTTCTTT. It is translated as CASREDRGEAFF.

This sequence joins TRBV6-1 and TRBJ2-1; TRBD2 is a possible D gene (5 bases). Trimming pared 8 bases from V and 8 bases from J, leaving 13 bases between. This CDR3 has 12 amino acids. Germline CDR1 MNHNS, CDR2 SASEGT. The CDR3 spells CASLGMADEQFF. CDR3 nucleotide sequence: TGTGCCAGCCTCGGGATGGCAGATGAGCAGTTCTTC.

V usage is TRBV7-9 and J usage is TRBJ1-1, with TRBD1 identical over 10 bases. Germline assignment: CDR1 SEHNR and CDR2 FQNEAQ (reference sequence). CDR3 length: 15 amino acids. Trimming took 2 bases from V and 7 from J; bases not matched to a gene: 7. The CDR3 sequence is CASSLSGQGDVEAFF. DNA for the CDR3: TGTGCCAGCAGCTTAAGTGGACAGGGGGATGTTGAAGCTTTCTTT.

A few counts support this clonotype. In DNA form, the CDR3 reads TGCAGCGTGGGGACGGATGGCTATGGCTACACCTTC. This codes for CSVGTDGYGYTF. V usage is TRBV29-1 and J usage is TRBJ1-2, with D tentatively TRBD1 (5 bases). V lost 6 bases and J 4 bases, leaving 12 bases between the germline ends. This CDR3 has 12 amino acids. Germline V gene data show CDR1 as SQVTM and CDR2 as ANQGSEA.

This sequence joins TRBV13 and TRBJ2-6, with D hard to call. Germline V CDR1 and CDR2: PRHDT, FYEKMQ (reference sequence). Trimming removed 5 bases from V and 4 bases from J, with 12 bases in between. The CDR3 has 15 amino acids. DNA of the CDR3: TGTGCCAGCAGCCCCCGCGGTGCGGGGGCCAACGTCCTGACTTTC. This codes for CASSPRGAGANVLTF.

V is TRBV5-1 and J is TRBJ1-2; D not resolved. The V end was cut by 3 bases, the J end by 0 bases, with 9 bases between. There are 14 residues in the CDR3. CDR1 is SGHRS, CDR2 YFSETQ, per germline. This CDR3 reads CASSSSLANYGYTF. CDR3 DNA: TGCGCCAGCAGCTCGAGCCTAGCTAACTATGGCTACACCTTC.

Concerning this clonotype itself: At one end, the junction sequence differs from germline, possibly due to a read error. The CDR3 reads CASSFGAERFF. As DNA, the CDR3 is TGCGCCAGCAGCTTTGGGGCAGAGCGGTTCTTC. This sequence joins TRBV5-1 and TRBJ2-1, with a possible D match to TRBD1 (5 bases). Germline V gives CDR1 SGHRS, CDR2 YFSETQ. CDR3 length: 11 residues.

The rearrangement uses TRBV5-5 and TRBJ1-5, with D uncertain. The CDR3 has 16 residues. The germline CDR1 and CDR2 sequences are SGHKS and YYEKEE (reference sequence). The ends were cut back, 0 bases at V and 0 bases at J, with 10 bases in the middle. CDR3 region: CASSLGISYSNQPQHF. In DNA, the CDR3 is TGTGCCAGCAGCTTGGGGATTTCTTATAGCAATCAGCCCCAGCATTTT.